The 8 T cell receptor beta chains presented below share a single source sample, sequenced in a study of blood T cell repertoires in COVID-19 (dated by TCRdb to 2018 to 2020). The method was the immunoSEQ multiplex PCR assay. TCRdb carries this immuneACCESS record with in-frame sequences only. Its versions omit some clonotypes, under half of them owing to an unresolved V gene in the studies checked, with the rest unexplained. The table for this sample lists 230,000 or so clones; roughly 88% of them were counted only once. The ten largest clonotypes hold around 3.8% of the sample. Sequencing used PBMCs or T cells enriched from blood (not recorded which). The receptor set was obtained from a woman in her forties with acute COVID-19.

V and J are TRBV14 and TRBJ2-7; unclear D gene. The CDR3 loop spans 14 amino acids. Germline CDR1 reads SGHDN; CDR2 reads FVKESK. V lost 0 bases and J 1 base, leaving 7 bases between the germline ends. In DNA, the CDR3 is TGTGCCAGCAGCCAAGACCACGGTTCCTACGAGCAGTACGTC. Encoded protein: CASSQDHGSYEQYV.

This rearrangement joins TRBV7-3 to TRBJ1-5; D unclear. V lost 1 base and J 4 bases, leaving 5 bases between the germline ends. This CDR3 is 13 amino acids long. Germline V gene data show CDR1 as SGHTA and CDR2 as FQGTGA. CDR3 region: CASSLNSNQPQHF. DNA for the CDR3: TGTGCCAGCAGCTTAAACTCTAATCAGCCCCAGCATTTT. The full variable domain, rest sourced from reference TRBV7-3 and TRBJ1-5, is GAGVSQTPSNKVTEKGKYVELRCDPISGHTALYWYRQSLGQGPEFLIYFQGTGAADDSGLPNDRFFAVRPEGSVSTLKIQRTERGDSAVYLCASSLNSNQPQHFGDGTRLSIL.

V usage is TRBV2 and J usage is TRBJ2-1; 8 bases match TRBD2. This CDR3 has 12 amino acids. From germline, CDR1 is SNHLY and CDR2 FYNNEI. The ends lost 7 bases at V and 8 bases at J; junction bases unmatched: 4. CDR3 sequence reads: CASTPGGDEQFF. The CDR3 nucleotides read TGTGCCAGCACCCCGGGAGGGGATGAGCAGTTCTTC. Full variable domain (outside the CDR3, taken from reference TRBV2 and TRBJ2-1): EPEVTQTPSHQVTQMGQEVILRCVPISNHLYFYWYRQILGQKVEFLVSFYNNEISEKSEIFDDQFSVERPDGSNFTLKIRSTKLEDSAMYFCASTPGGDEQFFGPGTRLTVL.

V is TRBV20-1 and J is TRBJ1-1; D not resolved. The V and J ends lost 3 bases and 1 base respectively, with 15 bases between them. Germline CDR1 reads DFQATT; CDR2 reads SNEGSKA (reference sequence). The CDR3 extends over 15 amino acids. CDR3 DNA sequence: TGCAGTGCTAGTGTAGGAGGGTTTAAGAACACTGAAGCTTTCTTT. This codes for CSASVGGFKNTEAFF.

This rearrangement joins TRBV4-3 to TRBJ1-2; perhaps TRBD1 as D (5 bases). Trimming removed 0 bases from V and 0 bases from J, with 8 bases in between. The length of the CDR3 is 15 residues. CDR1 is LGHNA and CDR2 is YSLEER in the germline V gene. Written as DNA, the CDR3 is TGCGCCAGCAGCCAAGATCGGGGGACTAACTATGGCTACACCTTC. This translates into CASSQDRGTNYGYTF.

V usage is TRBV6-1 and J usage is TRBJ2-7; D may be TRBD2 (5 bases). The CDR3 spans 14 residues. V was trimmed by 3 bases and J by 7 bases, leaving 16 bases between them. Germline CDR1 reads MNHNS; CDR2 reads SASEGT. The CDR3 protein is CASSDLAGLGEQYF. CDR3 nucleotide sequence: TGTGCCAGCAGTGATCTAGCCGGGCTAGGGGAGCAGTACTTC.

The rearrangement links TRBV27 to TRBJ1-5; D not resolved. V lost 3 bases and J 2 bases, leaving 5 bases between the germline ends. Germline CDR1 MNHEY, CDR2 SMNVEV (reference sequence). The CDR3 covers 13 residues. CDR3 in amino acids: CASSFQGNQPQHF. The CDR3 DNA is TGTGCCAGCAGTTTCCAGGGCAATCAGCCCCAGCATTTT.

The chain joins TRBV7-2 to TRBJ1-4; 9 nucleotides align to TRBD1. The germline V gene has CDR1 SGHTA and CDR2 FQGNSA. V shed 5 bases and J 7 bases; nucleotides not matched to a gene: 5. This CDR3 is built from 14 residues. CDR3 nucleotide sequence: TGTGCCAGCAGCCCGGGACAGGGCCTTGAAAAACTGTTTTTT. Its translation is CASSPGQGLEKLFF.